Following are 22 T cell receptor beta chains from one sample sequenced in a study of T cell clusters in autoimmune cytopenias. TRB was amplified from about 250 ng of peripheral blood genomic DNA per sample. One tube held mixed TRB-A and TRB-B primer pools for touch-down PCR. TCRdb reprocessed the multiplex PCR reads and reports one entry per CDR3 protein, with no DNA. Its table lists about 15,000 distinct CDR3 sequences. This same sample was also part of a study on T cell repertoires in aging, cancer and after chemotherapy.

The source material was peripheral blood. The receptors here all came from a human donor in good health.

V and J are TRBV5-6 and TRBJ2-1; no DNA is available, so the TRBD1 call from TCRdb remains unchecked. This CDR3 region has 15 residues. Germline V gene data show CDR1 as SGHDT and CDR2 as YYEEEE. The CDR3 is CASSRGLSRYNEQFF.

The chain couples TRBV19 to TRBJ2-2; without DNA, the TCRdb call of TRBD1 cannot be checked. In germline, CDR1 is LNHDA, CDR2 SQIVND (reference sequence). The CDR3 is made up of 14 amino acids. The CDR3 here is CASSFGLSTGELFF.

The chain recombines TRBV6-2 or TRBV6-3 with TRBJ2-1; with no DNA, the TCRdb D assignment of TRBD2 cannot be verified. The CDR3 length is 15 residues. The germline V gene encodes CDR1 MNHEY and CDR2 SVGEGT. The CDR3 loop reads CASSRLVVDYNEQFF.

The V gene is TRBV6-1, the J gene TRBJ2-7; the D call from TCRdb, TRBD2, cannot be confirmed without DNA. The CDR3 length is 13 residues. Germline lookup yields CDR1 MNHNS and CDR2 SASEGT. The CDR3 loop is CATRDSSSYEQYF.

Its frequency marks this clonotype as medium-sized. This chain joins TRBV29-1 and TRBJ2-6. The CDR3 has 15 residues. Germline V gene lookup returns CDR1 SQVTM and CDR2 ANQGSEA. This CDR3 is CSVVTYLSGANVLTF.

This clonotype counts as medium-sized by frequency. The rearrangement joins TRBV29-1 to TRBJ2-3; the D call of TRBD2 rests on TCRdb alone, since no DNA is present to check it. CDR1 and CDR2 from the germline V gene are SQVTM and ANQGSEA. CDR3 size: 14 residues. The CDR3 reads CSVEGSGRTDTQYF.

J is TRBJ2-2 and V is TRBV18. Germline CDR1 KGHSH, CDR2 LQKENI. The CDR3 is made up of 18 amino acids. The CDR3: CASSLTLGRRTGTGELFF.

By frequency, this clonotype registers medium-sized. The chain joins TRBV6-4 to TRBJ2-1; as DNA is missing, the TRBD1 call by TCRdb cannot be tested. This CDR3 has 15 amino acids. Germline V lookup: CDR1 MRHNA, CDR2 SNTAGT. Here the CDR3 reads CASSHGQGAVNEQFF.

This clonotype is classed as medium-sized (0.01 to 0.1%) by frequency. V is TRBV29-1 and J is TRBJ2-1; TCRdb's assignment of TRBD1 cannot be checked, as there is no DNA. Germline-derived CDR1 and CDR2 are SQVTM and ANQGSEA. The CDR3 is 14 amino acids. The CDR3 here is CSVVEGQPYNEQFF.

The rearrangement joins TRBV6-5 to TRBJ1-1. Germline loops: CDR1 MNHEY, CDR2 SVGAGI. There are 12 residues in the CDR3. The CDR3 is CASSLDKTKAFF.

The chain joins TRBV7-6 to TRBJ2-7; TCRdb calls TRBD2, which cannot be checked without DNA. CDR3 size: 15 residues. The germline V gene encodes CDR1 SGHVS and CDR2 FNYEAQ. CDR3 loop: CASSLGLLAGYEQYF.

The chain links TRBV5-4 to TRBJ1-6; TCRdb gives TRBD1 as the D gene, but with no DNA this cannot be confirmed. Germline assignment: CDR1 SGHNT and CDR2 YYREEE (reference sequence). This CDR3 spans 15 amino acids. This CDR3 is CASSPPGSYNSPLHF. Full variable domain (outside the CDR3, taken from reference TRBV5-4 and TRBJ1-6): ETGVTQSPTHLIKTRGQQVTLRCSSQSGHNTVSWYQQALGQGPQFIFQYYREEENGRGNFPPRFSGLQFPNYSSELNVNALELDDSALYLCASSPPGSYNSPLHFGNGTRLTVT.

This chain links TRBV15 with TRBJ2-7; there is no DNA to check the TCRdb D call of TRBD1. Germline lookup yields CDR1 LNHNV and CDR2 YYDKDF (reference sequence). This CDR3 contains 16 residues. This CDR3 reads CATSRAGWESSYEQYF.

The rearrangement joins TRBV30 to TRBJ1-2; checking the TCRdb D call of TRBD1 is not possible without DNA. Germline V gene lookup returns CDR1 GTSNPN and CDR2 SVGIG (reference sequence). This CDR3 comprises 12 residues. The CDR3 is CAWGDRGYGYTF.

The rearrangement joins TRBV6-5 to TRBJ2-3; checking the TCRdb D call of TRBD2 is not possible without DNA. This CDR3 contains 18 residues. The germline CDR1 and CDR2 sequences are MNHEY and SVGAGI. This chain's CDR3 is CASRWAGFEREFTDTQYF.

V gene TRBV7-9 combines with J gene TRBJ2-4; the D call of TRBD1 rests on TCRdb alone, since no DNA is present to check it. The CDR3 extends over 14 amino acids. Germline CDR1 is SEHNR and CDR2 is FQNEAQ (reference sequence). CDR3 region: CASSYRETRNIQYF.

V is TRBV30 and J is TRBJ1-2. The CDR3 is made up of 12 amino acids. Germline V CDR1 and CDR2: GTSNPN, SVGIG (reference sequence). CDR3 loop: CAWKLEIDGYTF.

The chain recombines TRBV6-1 with TRBJ1-3. The CDR3 extends over 14 amino acids. The germline V gene encodes CDR1 MNHNS and CDR2 SASEGT. CDR3 residues: CASSEGWVGNTIYF.

This clonotype is deemed medium-sized by its frequency. The chain carries TRBV19 and TRBJ2-2; TCRdb picks TRBD1, but there is no DNA to check that call. The germline V gene has CDR1 LNHDA and CDR2 SQIVND (reference sequence). The CDR3 consists of 14 residues. The CDR3 loop is CASSIWDSAGELFF.

According to its frequency, this clonotype is medium-sized. The CDR3 loop reads CASSTGGQGRYEQYF. This chain joins TRBV11-1 and TRBJ2-7; TCRdb names TRBD1, which stays unverified in the absence of DNA. The CDR3 covers 15 residues. CDR1 and CDR2 (germline): SGHAT, FQDESV (reference sequence). Using reference TRBV11-1 and TRBJ2-7 for the parts outside the CDR3, the full variable domain is EAEVAQSPRYKITEKSQAVAFWCDPISGHATLYWYRQILGQGPELLVQFQDESVVDDSQLPKDRFSAERLKGVDSTLKIQPAELGDSAMYLCASSTGGQGRYEQYFGPGTRLTVT.

The chain carries TRBV29-1 and TRBJ1-5; the TCRdb call, TRBD1, lacks DNA for checking. This CDR3 has 19 residues. The germline CDR1 and CDR2 sequences are SQVTM and ANQGSEA. CDR3 region: CSVETRDRGHKDSNQPQHF.

V is TRBV6-2 or TRBV6-3 and J is TRBJ2-3; TCRdb picks TRBD1, but there is no DNA to check that call. The CDR3 runs to 15 residues. Germline CDR1 MNHEY, CDR2 SVGEGT. The CDR3 loop reads CASIGPTEGTHTQYF.